A single sample gave rise to the 15 T cell receptor beta chains below, sequenced in a study of shared clonotypes between healthy human individuals. The protocol was immunoSEQ multiplex PCR, while the TCRdb copy is restricted to in-frame clones and leaves out a portion. The repertoire holds about 1.1 million clones, with about 72% as singletons. The sample comprised memory CD4+ T cells from PBMCs. Subset noted: CD45RA-negative fraction. These receptors were collected from a man aged 18 to 30 in good health. Some clones in this sample may be carry-over from other donors' samples.

This clone showed up just a few times. The chain is built from TRBV18 and TRBJ1-2; the match to TRBD1 covers 7 bases. This CDR3 contains 13 residues. Losses at the gene ends were 6 bases for V and 8 bases for J; bases not matched to a gene: 9. CDR1 and CDR2 from the germline V gene are KGHSH and LQKENI. As DNA, the CDR3 is TGTGCCAGCTCCCCGGACAGGCACCAGGGCTACACCTTC. It translates to CASSPDRHQGYTF.

V usage is TRBV28 and J usage is TRBJ1-1; TRBD1 matches 8 bases. The V and J ends lost 5 bases and 11 bases, in that order; junction bases with no gene match: 13. The CDR3 loop spans 14 amino acids. Germline V lookup: CDR1 MDHEN, CDR2 SYDVKM. This CDR3 is CASSPANPDRGAFF. In DNA form, the CDR3 reads TGTGCCAGCAGTCCCGCCAACCCCGACAGGGGTGCTTTCTTT.

The chain couples TRBV5-1 to TRBJ1-2, with D perhaps TRBD1 (6 bases). Germline V gene data show CDR1 as SGHRS and CDR2 as YFSETQ. Trimming stripped 5 bases from V and 8 bases from J, with 22 bases between. The CDR3 consists of 15 residues. DNA for the CDR3: TGCGCCAGCAGGGTCCAAAGACAGGACTTTGTCGGCTACACCTTC. This codes for CASRVQRQDFVGYTF.

This clone was observed a handful of times. The genes are TRBV28 and TRBJ1-1; 7 bases line up with TRBD1. This CDR3 is 12 amino acids long. V was clipped by 7 bases and J by 8 bases; unmatched bases: 7. Germline V gene lookup returns CDR1 MDHEN and CDR2 SYDVKM. CDR3 nucleotides: TGTGCCAGCACCTTCAGGGGGAAAGAAGCTTTCTTT. Amino acids: CASTFRGKEAFF.

This chain links TRBV7-9 with TRBJ2-3; TRBD2 might be the D (6 bases). Trimming cost V 4 bases and J 0 bases, with 17 bases left between them. The CDR3 runs to 17 residues. The germline V gene has CDR1 SEHNR and CDR2 FQNEAQ (reference sequence). This chain's CDR3 is CASSYHRLGSSTDTQYF. The CDR3 region has the DNA TGTGCCAGCAGCTATCACCGACTAGGCTCTAGCACAGATACGCAGTATTTT.

The rearrangement uses TRBV28 and TRBJ2-7; 8 nucleotides match TRBD1. CDR3 length equals 13 residues. Trimming took 5 bases from V and 6 from J; bases not matched to a gene: 6. Germline V lookup: CDR1 MDHEN, CDR2 SYDVKM. The CDR3 region is CASSLRGTGEQYF. The DNA of the CDR3 is TGTGCCAGCAGTCTAAGAGGGACAGGCGAGCAGTACTTC.

This clone was observed a few times. Other DNA sequences in the sample encode the same CDR3. The chain carries TRBV2 and TRBJ1-5; 8 bases map to TRBD1. The V gene's germline CDR1 is SNHLY and CDR2 FYNNEI. The CDR3 is 15 amino acids. J was trimmed by 2 bases and V by 5 bases; bases with no gene match: 5. The CDR3 sequence is CASSLDRGGNQPQHF. CDR3 coding DNA: TGTGCCAGCAGTCTCGACAGGGGAGGCAATCAGCCCCAGCATTTT. Filled out from reference TRBV2 and TRBJ1-5, the complete variable domain reads EPEVTQTPSHQVTQMGQEVILRCVPISNHLYFYWYRQILGQKVEFLVSFYNNEISEKSEIFDDQFSVERPDGSNFTLKIRSTKLEDSAMYFCASSLDRGGNQPQHFGDGTRLSIL.

V and J are TRBV5-1 and TRBJ1-1; D is unclear. Looked up from germline, CDR1 is SGHRS and CDR2 is YFSETQ. V was cut by 0 bases and J by 0 bases, with 9 bases left in between. The CDR3 is 15 residues long. The CDR3 loop is CASSLAPNMNTEAFF. The CDR3 DNA follows: TGCGCCAGCAGCTTGGCCCCAAACATGAACACTGAAGCTTTCTTT.

This rearrangement joins TRBV30 to TRBJ1-6; D remains unclear. CDR3 size: 15 residues. Germline V CDR1 and CDR2: GTSNPN, SVGIG (reference sequence). Between the trimmed V and J ends, which lost 3 bases and 5 bases, there was a span of 14 bases. The CDR3 is CAWSAKRQDNSPLHF. The DNA of the CDR3 is TGTGCCTGGAGCGCAAAGAGGCAGGATAATTCACCCCTCCACTTT.

The rearrangement links TRBV19 to TRBJ1-2; D possibly corresponds to TRBD1 (5 bases). V gave up 1 base and J gave up 2 bases, with 17 bases separating them. Looked up from germline, CDR1 is LNHDA and CDR2 is SQIVND (reference sequence). This CDR3 is 17 amino acids long. CDR3 amino acids: CASSIGDLLRSNYGYTF. CDR3 in DNA: TGTGCCAGTAGTATAGGGGACCTACTCCGCTCGAACTATGGCTACACCTTC. The variable domain in full, completed from reference TRBV19 and TRBJ1-2, reads DGGITQSPKYLFRKEGQNVTLSCEQNLNHDAMYWYRQDPGQGLRLIYYSQIVNDFQKGDIAEGYSVSREKKESFPLTVTSAQKNPTAFYLCASSIGDLLRSNYGYTFGSGTRLTVV.

This clone was found once. The chain combines TRBV28 with TRBJ1-5; D is ambiguous. The length of the CDR3 is 13 residues. The V end was cut by 7 bases, the J end by 6 bases, with 13 bases between. Germline V gene data show CDR1 as MDHEN and CDR2 as SYDVKM. The CDR3 nucleotides read TGTGCCAGCATGGCGGGTGCGCCTCAGCCCCAGCATTTT. Amino acids: CASMAGAPQPQHF.

V and J are TRBV2 and TRBJ1-2; no firm D call. The CDR3 spans 14 residues. Germline-derived CDR1 and CDR2 are SNHLY and FYNNEI. The V gene lost 4 bases and the J gene lost 8 bases, with 17 bases spanning the gap. The CDR3 region is CASSVGAEKGGYTF. In nucleotides, the CDR3 is TGTGCCAGCAGTGTGGGAGCCGAAAAGGGAGGCTACACCTTC.

The gene calls are TRBV4-2 and TRBJ2-1; a weak D match, TRBD1 (5 bases). Germline-derived CDR1 and CDR2 are LGHNA and YNFKEQ. This CDR3 is built from 15 residues. Trimming took 0 bases from V and 4 from J, leaving 10 bases between them. CDR3 nucleotides: TGTGCCAGCAGCCAAGATCAGGGTCTTTACAATGAGCAGTTCTTC. Protein: CASSQDQGLYNEQFF.

This clone turned up a few times. The V and J genes are TRBV5-8 and TRBJ1-5; weak D call: TRBD1 (6 bases). CDR3 length: 14 residues. The V end lost 2 bases, the J end lost 9 bases, and 15 bases lay between the germline ends. Germline-derived CDR1 and CDR2 are SGHTS and YDEGEE. CDR3 sequence (DNA): TGTGCCAGCAGCTTAGGACAGCCCGGGGGGCCCCAGCATTTT. This gives the protein CASSLGQPGGPQHF.

The rearrangement links TRBV5-4 to TRBJ2-5; maybe TRBD1 (6 bases). Per the germline V gene, CDR1 is SGHNT and CDR2 is YYREEE (reference sequence). The CDR3 has 14 residues. Trimming pared 0 bases from V and 2 bases from J, leaving 8 bases between. CDR3 sequence: CASSLGTVQETQYF. Here the CDR3 DNA reads TGTGCCAGCAGCTTGGGGACAGTTCAAGAGACCCAGTACTTC.